One sample yielded the 10 T cell receptor beta chains listed below, sequenced in a study of T cell changes during pregnancy in multiple sclerosis. The method was immunoSEQ multiplex PCR; TCRdb's version includes in-frame clones alone and lacks a portion of them. The data contain about 32,000 clones, about nine tenths of them singletons. Sequenced here: CD8+ T cells from peripheral blood mononuclear cells, sampled in the second trimester of pregnancy. Receptors originate from a female donor in good health, enrolled as a control in a pregnancy study.

The gene calls are TRBV4-1 and TRBJ2-1; 9 positions match TRBD2. Germline V gene lookup returns CDR1 MGHRA and CDR2 YSYEKL. This CDR3 has 13 amino acids. V dropped 6 bases and J dropped 9; count of bases not matched to a gene: 6. The CDR3 loop is CASRRVAGVEQFF. The CDR3 nucleotides are TGCGCCAGCAGGAGGGTAGCGGGGGTTGAGCAGTTCTTC.

This clone was detected once. J is TRBJ1-1 and V is TRBV30; tentative D call: TRBD1 (5 bases). The germline gives CDR1 GTSNPN, CDR2 SVGIG (reference sequence). The CDR3 runs to 12 residues. Trimming pared 0 bases from V and 8 bases from J, leaving 10 bases between. CDR3 in DNA: TGTGCCTGGAGTGTACTGGCAGGGGAAGCTTTCTTT. Protein: CAWSVLAGEAFF.

This clone has only one observation. The chain combines TRBV14 with TRBJ1-5; D ambiguous. CDR3 size: 12 residues. CDR1 and CDR2 (germline): SGHDN, FVKESK. Trimming shortened V by 1 base and J by 7 bases, and 5 bases separated the two germline ends. The CDR3 reads CASSQVGQPQHF. The CDR3 DNA reads as TGTGCCAGCAGCCAAGTGGGCCAGCCCCAGCATTTT.

This clone was seen only once. CDR3 coding DNA: TGTGCCAGCAGCTTTTTTGAGGAGACTGAAGCTTTCTTT. Its protein product is CASSFFEETEAFF. The chain has TRBV5-4 and TRBJ1-1; D is uncertain. Germline V gene data show CDR1 as SGHNT and CDR2 as YYREEE (reference sequence). CDR3 length: 13 residues. The ends were cut back, 2 bases at V and 5 bases at J, with 10 bases in the middle. The full variable domain, in which reference TRBV5-4 and TRBJ1-1 provide the parts outside the CDR3, is ETGVTQSPTHLIKTRGQQVTLRCSSQSGHNTVSWYQQALGQGPQFIFQYYREEENGRGNFPPRFSGLQFPNYSSELNVNALELDDSALYLCASSFFEETEAFFGQGTRLTVV.

This rearrangement joins TRBV7-8 to TRBJ1-6; 9 bases are shared with TRBD1. The CDR3 has 15 residues. J gave up 11 bases and V 0 bases, and 5 bases lay outside the gene matches. Looked up from germline, CDR1 is SGHVS and CDR2 is FQNEAQ. The DNA of the CDR3 is TGTGCCAGCAGCTTAGCCGGACAGGGGAATGCACCCCTCCACTTT. As protein: CASSLAGQGNAPLHF.

The chain links TRBV14 to TRBJ2-7, with TRBD1 identical over 9 bases. Germline lookup yields CDR1 SGHDN and CDR2 FVKESK. Trimming removed 0 bases from V and 4 bases from J; junction bases left unmatched: 7. The CDR3 contains 16 residues. CDR3 sequence (DNA): TGTGCCAGCAGCCAAGATATTGGGACAGGGATTTACGAGCAGTACTTC. Translating it yields CASSQDIGTGIYEQYF.

This sequence joins TRBV9 and TRBJ2-1; 10 nucleotides match TRBD2. CDR1 and CDR2 (germline): SGDLS, YYNGEE. This CDR3 spans 12 amino acids. Written as DNA, the CDR3 is TGTGCTAGCGGGGGGTCATACAATGAGCAGTTCTTC. It translates to CASGGSYNEQFF.

V usage is TRBV27 and J usage is TRBJ2-3, with D perhaps matching TRBD2 (5 bases). CDR3 length: 12 residues. V was trimmed by 3 bases and J by 8 bases, leaving 9 bases between them. Germline V gene lookup returns CDR1 MNHEY and CDR2 SMNVEV (reference sequence). Here the CDR3 reads CASSFGESTQYF. The CDR3 DNA reads TGTGCCAGCAGTTTCGGGGAGAGTACGCAGTATTTT.

The chain recombines TRBV6-1 with TRBJ1-5; 7 bases line up with TRBD1. Per the germline V gene, CDR1 is MNHNS and CDR2 is SASEGT. The CDR3 spans 15 residues. V gave up 1 base and J gave up 10 bases; unmatched junction bases: 10. The CDR3 is CASSEEGQREGPQHF. The CDR3, as DNA: TGTGCCAGCAGTGAAGAGGGACAGAGGGAAGGTCCCCAGCATTTT.

The rearrangement joins TRBV6-4 to TRBJ2-2; 9 bases are shared with TRBD2. CDR3 length equals 15 residues. Germline CDR1 is MRHNA and CDR2 is SNTAGT. The trim removed 4 bases at V and 1 base at J, leaving 1 base unmatched. The DNA for the CDR3 is TGTGCCAGCAGTGTTAGCGGGGGGAACACCGGGGAGCTGTTTTTT. It encodes CASSVSGGNTGELFF.